Listed below are T cell receptor beta chains from one sample, sequenced in a study of blood T cell repertoires in COVID-19. Profiling relied on immunoSEQ multiplex PCR, and the TCRdb table lists in-frame clones only, not all of them. The data show about 280,000 clones, approximately 86% seen once. The specimen was peripheral blood. Receptor source: a man aged 18 to 29 with active or convalescent COVID-19. Both conserved end residues are part of each CDR3. A D gene is named only where the DNA matches it firmly. Part of the rows lack a size; the others show once, few, many or a class for expanded clones.

V gene,CDR3 length,clone size,D gene,J gene,CDR3 protein,CDR3 DNA
TRBV19,17,.,.,TRBJ2-6,CASSISGRGSGANVLTF,TGTGCCAGTAGTATAAGTGGCAGGGGCTCTGGGGCCAACGTCCTGACTTTC
TRBV13,15,.,.,TRBJ1-5,CASSLGLNSNQPQHF,TGTGCCAGCAGCTTAGGACTGAATAGCAATCAGCCCCAGCATTTT
TRBV7-2,18,few,TRBD2,TRBJ2-1,CASSSSPSAGGFYNEQFF,TGTGCCAGCAGCTCCTCCCCCTCGGCGGGGGGGTTTTACAATGAGCAGTTCTTC
TRBV7-6,13,.,.,TRBJ2-1,CASSPGQKNEQFF,TGTGCCAGCAGCCCTGGACAGAAAAATGAGCAGTTCTTC
TRBV10-1,13,.,.,TRBJ2-2,CASLFEGTGELFF,TGCGCCAGCCTCTTTGAGGGAACCGGGGAGCTGTTTTTT
TRBV9,14,.,.,TRBJ2-5,CASSAPRGRETQYF,TGTGCCAGCAGCGCCCCTAGAGGGAGGGAGACCCAGTACTTC
TRBV20-1,11,.,.,TRBJ1-2,CSARETGGYTF,TGCAGTGCTAGAGAGACAGGTGGCTACACCTTC
TRBV7-2,17,.,TRBD1,TRBJ1-2,CASSFPPGQGNNYGYTF,TGTGCCAGCAGCTTCCCTCCCGGACAGGGAAACAACTATGGCTACACCTTC
TRBV15,14,.,TRBD1,TRBJ1-2,CATSGTGLGYGYTF,TGTGCCACCAGCGGGACAGGGTTAGGCTATGGCTACACCTTC
TRBV5-6,15,.,TRBD1,TRBJ2-3,CASSPSDRGTNTQYF,TGTGCCAGCAGCCCAAGCGACAGGGGCACAAATACGCAGTATTTT
TRBV14,18,.,.,TRBJ2-3,CASSQDLVRVTGPDTQYF,TGTGCCAGCAGCCAAGATCTCGTGCGGGTGACTGGCCCAGATACGCAGTATTTT
TRBV2,12,.,TRBD1,TRBJ1-2,CAISGGNYGYTF,TGTGCCATTTCAGGGGGGAACTATGGCTACACCTTC
TRBV19,15,once,TRBD2,TRBJ2-3,CASSTSGGHTDTQYF,TGTGCCAGTAGTACTAGCGGGGGGCACACAGATACGCAGTATTTT
TRBV2,13,.,TRBD1,TRBJ2-5,CASRGTGGETQYF,TGTGCCAGCAGAGGGACAGGCGGTGAGACCCAGTACTTC
TRBV5-1,15,.,.,TRBJ2-3,CASSFHRSSTDTQYF,TGCGCCAGCAGCTTCCACAGGAGTAGCACAGATACGCAGTATTTT
TRBV5-6,16,once,.,TRBJ1-5,CASSLGGGAVNQPQHF,TGTGCCAGCAGCTTGGGGGGTGGGGCGGTCAATCAGCCCCAGCATTTT
TRBV28,16,.,.,TRBJ1-5,CASSSPGGGRNQPQHF,TGTGCCAGCAGTTCCCCGGGTGGGGGGAGAAATCAGCCCCAGCATTTT
TRBV7-9,18,.,TRBD1,TRBJ1-1,CASSVTMGQGARYTEAFF,TGTGCCAGCAGCGTAACGATGGGACAGGGGGCGAGGTACACTGAAGCTTTCTTT
TRBV29-1,12,.,.,TRBJ1-1,CSVDELVPEAFF,TGCAGCGTTGATGAACTAGTACCTGAAGCTTTCTTT
TRBV9,15,.,TRBD2,TRBJ2-3,CASSVMTSGTDTQYF,TGTGCCAGCAGCGTAATGACTAGCGGCACAGATACGCAGTATTTT
TRBV6-1,14,.,TRBD2,TRBJ2-6,CASSEGTSWGVLTF,TGTGCCAGCAGTGAAGGGACTAGCTGGGGTGTCCTGACTTTC
TRBV7-9,17,.,TRBD1,TRBJ2-2,CASSRPDRGYVVGELFF,TGTGCCAGCAGCCGTCCCGACAGGGGTTACGTTGTAGGGGAGCTGTTTTTT